This T cell receptor (beta chain) was documented in a study of T cells expressing NK-cell markers. The length of the CDR3 is 14 residues. From its re-call of the 5' RACE reads, TCRdb lists each CDR3 protein once, without DNA. The repertoire table contains around 110,000 distinct CDR3 sequences. The rearrangement links TRBV12-3 or TRBV12-4 to TRBJ1-2. The sample was blood T cells: a sorted CD56 or NKG2C T cell subset, CD4+ or CD8+ T cells, or bulk PBMC T cells (not recorded which). The clonotype was recovered from a woman aged 18 to 75 in good health. CDR3 sequence reads: CASTPLGTAGGYTF.